The 17 T cell receptor beta chains below come from one sample, sequenced in a study of T cells in tuberculosis. Profiled with immunoSEQ multiplex PCR; TCRdb holds only in-frame clones, not every one. This table holds some 41,000 clones, 94% found once. Sequences were obtained from PBMCs. These receptors originate from a donor aged 10-29 years with latent tuberculosis or without tuberculosis infection. Some clones in this sample may be carry-over from other donors' samples.

This clone was picked up a small number of times. In DNA, the CDR3 is TGCAGCGCAAGCAAGGGGGACCTCTACGAGCAGTACTTC. As protein: CSASKGDLYEQYF. J is TRBJ2-7 and V is TRBV29-1, with a tentative D call TRBD1 (6 bases). CDR1 is SQVTM and CDR2 is ANQGSEA in the germline V gene. With 7 bases removed from V and 3 bases from J, the gap between germline ends came to 16 bases. This CDR3 is 13 amino acids long.

This sequence joins TRBV5-6 and TRBJ2-5; 10 bases agree with TRBD1. V was clipped by 3 bases and J by 5 bases; unmatched bases: 10. Per the germline V gene, CDR1 is SGHDT and CDR2 is YYEEEE. The CDR3 sequence is 16 residues long. The CDR3 reads CASSSSRDRGWETQYF. CDR3 DNA: TGTGCCAGCAGCTCCAGTCGGGACAGGGGATGGGAGACCCAGTACTTC.

V and J are TRBV7-2 and TRBJ2-2; 8 positions agree with TRBD2. J lost 0 bases, V lost 2 bases, and 5 bases had no gene match. The germline CDR1 and CDR2 sequences are SGHTA and FQGNSA. The length of the CDR3 is 17 residues. CDR3 in amino acids: CASSLPSGRPNTGELFF. CDR3 DNA: TGTGCCAGCAGCTTACCTAGCGGGCGTCCGAACACCGGGGAGCTGTTTTTT.

The genes are TRBV6-1 and TRBJ1-5; the D gene is possibly TRBD1 (5 bases). V was cut by 6 bases and J by 0 bases, with 9 bases left in between. Germline V lookup: CDR1 MNHNS, CDR2 SASEGT. The CDR3 covers 14 residues. The CDR3 coding sequence is TGTGCCAGCAGATTCAGGGATAGCAATCAGCCCCAGCATTTT. Protein sequence: CASRFRDSNQPQHF.

The rearrangement joins TRBV6-5 to TRBJ1-5; TRBD1 aligns across 9 bases. The trim removed 0 bases at V and 7 bases at J, leaving 1 base unmatched. Germline CDR1 is MNHEY and CDR2 is SVGAGI. The CDR3 sequence is 14 residues long. Here the CDR3 reads CASSYSTGGQPQHF. The CDR3 DNA sequence: TGTGCCAGCAGTTACTCGACAGGGGGACAGCCCCAGCATTTT.

Here the CDR3 reads CASSLDSDTEAFF. CDR3 DNA sequence: TGTGCCAGCAGCTTAGATTCAGACACTGAAGCTTTCTTT. The chain recombines TRBV11-2 with TRBJ1-1; D gene ambiguous. Germline V gene data show CDR1 as SGHAT and CDR2 as FQNNGV. This CDR3 region has 13 residues. V was clipped by 0 bases and J by 3 bases, with 5 bases between them.

The V and J genes are TRBV10-3 and TRBJ1-3; D not certain. Trimming cost V 9 bases and J 0 bases, with 12 bases left between them. The germline V gene has CDR1 ENHRY and CDR2 SYGVKD. CDR3 length: 14 amino acids. CDR3 protein: CAISTEASGNTIYF. CDR3 nucleotide sequence: TGTGCCATTTCTACCGAAGCCTCTGGAAACACCATATATTTT.

The CDR3 reads CASSHTWTEAFF. DNA for the CDR3: TGTGCCAGCAGCCACACATGGACTGAAGCTTTCTTT. The chain uses TRBV11-2 and TRBJ1-1; D not certain. Germline CDR1 is SGHAT and CDR2 is FQNNGV. This CDR3 is 12 amino acids long. Trimming took off 5 bases at V and 5 bases at J, with 9 bases between the two ends.

V gene TRBV15 combines with J gene TRBJ2-5, with 7 bases fitting TRBD2. CDR1 is LNHNV, CDR2 YYDKDF, per germline (reference sequence). The CDR3 is made up of 16 amino acids. With 1 base clipped from V and 5 bases from J, the junction kept 10 bases outside the gene matches. CDR3 protein: CATSRGTGGSRETQYF. The CDR3 DNA reads TGTGCCACCAGCAGAGGAACGGGGGGAAGTCGGGAGACCCAGTACTTC.

This sequence joins TRBV7-9 and TRBJ1-2; TRBD1 might be the D (5 bases). The V gene lost 1 base and the J gene lost 7 bases, with 10 bases spanning the gap. The CDR3 sequence is 13 residues long. Germline lookup yields CDR1 SEHNR and CDR2 FQNEAQ (reference sequence). CDR3 sequence: CASSLGGVIGYTF. DNA for the CDR3: TGTGCCAGCAGCTTAGGGGGGGTTATTGGCTACACCTTC. Based on the CDR3 plus reference TRBV7-9 and TRBJ1-2, the full variable domain is DTGVSQNPRHKITKRGQNVTFRCDPISEHNRLYWYRQTLGQGPEFLTYFQNEAQLEKSRLLSDRFSAERPKGSFSTLEIQRTEQGDSAMYLCASSLGGVIGYTFGSGTRLTVV.

The chain combines TRBV6-5 with TRBJ2-1, with a weak D call TRBD2 (6 bases). Trimming pared 4 bases from V and 7 bases from J, leaving 14 bases between. This CDR3 region has 14 residues. Germline CDR1 and CDR2: MNHEY and SVGAGI. The CDR3 loop reads CASSWPGEGNEQFF. CDR3 coding DNA: TGTGCCAGCAGTTGGCCGGGGGAAGGTAATGAGCAGTTCTTC.

The chain recombines TRBV19 with TRBJ1-2; 12 bases line up with TRBD1. The CDR3 runs 14 residues. With V trimmed by 9 bases and J by 7 bases, 9 bases remained unmatched. Germline CDR1 reads LNHDA; CDR2 reads SQIVND (reference sequence). CDR3: CASEMGQGASGYTF. CDR3 nucleotides: TGTGCCAGCGAGATGGGACAGGGGGCGAGTGGCTACACCTTC.

V and J are TRBV10-1 and TRBJ2-1, with D hard to call. V lost 0 bases and J lost 5, with 8 bases in between. CDR1 is WNHNN and CDR2 is SYGVQD in the germline V gene (reference sequence). The CDR3 totals 14 residues. As DNA, the CDR3 is TGCGCCAGCAGTGAGTCGAGGCCAAACAATGAGCAGTTCTTC. This codes for CASSESRPNNEQFF.

Concerning this clone: At one of its ends the junction is not consistent with the germline gene, which may arise from a read error. The chain links TRBV5-4 to TRBJ1-2; D is perhaps TRBD1 (5 bases). This CDR3 comprises 18 residues. Germline CDR1 SGHNT, CDR2 YYREEE (reference sequence). Here the CDR3 reads CASSLKVPRGWFYYGYTF. CDR3 sequence (DNA): TGTGCCAGTAGCTTGAAGGTCCCTAGGGGTTGGTTTTACTATGGCTACACCTTC.

The rearrangement joins TRBV7-2 to TRBJ2-6; D may be TRBD2 (6 bases). Trimming cost V 5 bases and J 7 bases, with 18 bases left between them. Germline V lookup: CDR1 SGHTA, CDR2 FQGNSA. The CDR3 has 16 residues. The CDR3 sequence: CASSLGTQGRANVLTF. The DNA of the CDR3 is TGTGCCAGCAGCCTAGGGACTCAAGGGCGAGCCAACGTCCTGACTTTC. Complete variable domain (other parts from reference TRBV7-2 and TRBJ2-6): GAGVSQSPSNKVTEKGKDVELRCDPISGHTALYWYRQSLGQGLEFLIYFQGNSAPDKSGLPSDRFSAERTGGSVSTLTIQRTQQEDSAVYLCASSLGTQGRANVLTFGAGSRLTVL.

CDR3 loop: CASSPGGGGRADTQYF. The CDR3 nucleotides read TGTGCCAGCAGCCCTGGGGGCGGGGGGAGAGCAGATACGCAGTATTTT. V usage is TRBV25-1 and J usage is TRBJ2-3; 8 bases fit TRBD2. The CDR3 contains 16 residues. Germline V gene lookup returns CDR1 MGHDK and CDR2 SYGVNS. The V and J ends lost 6 bases and 4 bases, in that order; junction bases with no gene match: 12.

The chain couples TRBV18 to TRBJ1-1; 12 bases are shared with TRBD1. The trim removed 3 bases at V and 5 bases at J, leaving 7 bases unmatched. The length of the CDR3 is 16 residues. The germline V gene has CDR1 KGHSH and CDR2 LQKENI. The chain's CDR3 is CASSPGTGGTGTEAFF. CDR3 bases: TGTGCCAGCTCACCCGGGACAGGGGGCACGGGTACTGAAGCTTTCTTT.